This passage covers 32 T cell receptor beta chains from one sample sequenced in a study of shared clonotypes between healthy human individuals. Profiling relied on immunoSEQ multiplex PCR, and the TCRdb table lists in-frame clones only, not all of them. The data show about 460,000 clones, roughly three quarters seen once. The sample comprised PBMCs. These receptors came from a woman aged 40 to 50 in good health. Some clones in this sample may be carry-over from other donors' samples.

Worth noting for this clone: A far larger clone is only one base removed, so a read error is likely. The chain joins TRBV5-3 to TRBJ1-5; no reliable D call. TRBV5-3 is assigned to the ORF class and has an uncertain function. This CDR3 has 13 residues. The CDR3 DNA sequence: TGTACCAGAAGCTTGGCGCAAAATCAGCCCCAGCATTTT. It translates to CTRSLAQNQPQHF.

The chain recombines TRBV19 with TRBJ2-6; D not certain. V lost 4 bases and J lost 4, with 5 bases in between. The length of the CDR3 is 13 residues. Germline CDR1 LNHDA, CDR2 SQIVND (reference sequence). CDR3 loop: CASSTDGANVLTF. The CDR3 coding sequence is TGTGCCAGTAGTACAGACGGGGCCAACGTCCTGACTTTC.

The chain joins TRBV5-1 to TRBJ1-2; perhaps TRBD1 as D (5 bases). The V and J ends lost 0 bases and 6 bases respectively, with 9 bases between them. Per germline, CDR1 SGHRS and CDR2 YFSETQ. CDR3 length equals 13 residues. The chain's CDR3 is CASSLARGDGYTF. CDR3 DNA sequence: TGCGCCAGCAGCTTGGCGCGGGGGGATGGCTACACCTTC.

In regard to this clone: A far larger clone is off by one base, so a read error is likely. The same CDR3 can be traced to other DNA sequences in this sample. The V gene is TRBV4-2, the J gene TRBJ2-7; TRBD1 matches at 10 bases. Germline-derived CDR1 and CDR2 are LGHNA and YNFKEQ. The CDR3 length is 15 residues. V gave up 3 bases and J gave up 4 bases; unmatched junction bases: 6. CDR3 nucleotides: TGTGCCAGCAGCCAGGAAGGGGGACAGGGGTACGAGCAGTACTTC. Translated: CASSQEGGQGYEQYF.

DNA for the CDR3: TGTGCCAGCAGCGTCCAAACAGGTGCGTGGGAGACCCAGTACTTC. It translates to CASSVQTGAWETQYF. This chain connects TRBV5-6 to TRBJ2-5, with D perhaps matching TRBD1 (5 bases). The germline gives CDR1 SGHDT, CDR2 YYEEEE. The CDR3 covers 15 residues. V was trimmed by 4 bases and J by 5 bases, leaving 18 bases between them.

The rearrangement joins TRBV18 to TRBJ2-5, with unresolved D. The V end was cut by 2 bases, the J end by 5 bases, with 9 bases between. CDR1 and CDR2 from the germline V gene are KGHSH and LQKENI. CDR3 length: 13 amino acids. In DNA, the CDR3 is TGTGCCAGCTCACCAGGGGTAACTGAGACCCAGTACTTC. It translates to CASSPGVTETQYF.

This clone is a singleton in its sample. This chain connects TRBV13 to TRBJ1-1; 7 bases are a match to TRBD1. The germline V gene has CDR1 PRHDT and CDR2 FYEKMQ (reference sequence). CDR3 length: 12 residues. V was pared by 7 bases and J by 10 bases, with 9 bases of the junction left unmatched. CDR3 DNA: TGTGCCAGCACCCTCTGGAGGGGGCGAGCTTTCTTT. It is translated as CASTLWRGRAFF.

Details on this clone: It differs at one base from a far larger clone, so likely a read error. The chain couples TRBV29-1 to TRBJ2-1; TRBD1 matches 9 bases. Germline CDR1 SQVTM, CDR2 ANQGSEA. This CDR3 spans 14 amino acids. CDR3 sequence: CRVEGRQGGNEQFF. The CDR3, as DNA: TGCCGCGTGGAAGGGCGACAGGGGGGCAATGAGCAGTTCTTC.

This chain joins TRBV5-1 and TRBJ2-7, with TRBD2 identical over 7 bases. Trimming took 7 bases from V and 2 from J; bases not matched to a gene: 12. The CDR3 is 15 amino acids. CDR1 and CDR2 from the germline V gene are SGHRS and YFSETQ. The chain's CDR3 is CASSQREAPPYEQYF. In DNA form, the CDR3 reads TGCGCCAGCTCCCAACGGGAGGCTCCACCCTACGAGCAGTACTTC.

The rearrangement uses TRBV5-1 and TRBJ2-7, with 8 nucleotides matching TRBD1. The V segment lost 3 bases and the J segment 7 bases; nucleotides outside the gene matches: 12. The length of the CDR3 is 15 residues. Germline V gene sequence: CDR1 SGHRS, CDR2 YFSETQ. CDR3 amino acids: CASSSTDRGGREQYF. CDR3 DNA: TGCGCCAGCAGCTCGACAGACAGGGGCGGTCGGGAGCAGTACTTC.

The chain combines TRBV28 with TRBJ1-2; a weak D match, TRBD1 (6 bases). CDR1 is MDHEN, CDR2 SYDVKM, per germline. CDR3 size: 15 residues. V lost 3 bases and J lost 3, with 14 bases in between. In DNA form, the CDR3 reads TGTGCCAGCAGTTTGGGAAGCAGGGGTCACTATGGCTACACCTTC. Amino acids: CASSLGSRGHYGYTF.

This clone was seen only a few times. A far larger clone is off by one base, so a read error is likely. The CDR3 DNA sequence: TGTGCCGGCTCAGAGGCCTATAGCAATCAGCCCCAGCATTTT. It is translated as CAGSEAYSNQPQHF. This chain links TRBV18 with TRBJ1-5; D is unresolved. CDR1 and CDR2 (germline): KGHSH, LQKENI. The CDR3 extends over 14 amino acids.

This clone has only one observation. The chain has TRBV5-4 and TRBJ2-5; tentative D call: TRBD1 (5 bases). The V and J ends lost 7 bases and 3 bases respectively, with 16 bases between them. The CDR3 has 14 residues. Germline V lookup: CDR1 SGHNT, CDR2 YYREEE (reference sequence). The CDR3: CASRRQVGEETQYF. CDR3 sequence (DNA): TGTGCCAGCCGAAGACAAGTAGGGGAAGAGACCCAGTACTTC.

The chain uses TRBV7-9 and TRBJ1-4; possibly TRBD1 for D (5 bases). Trimming removed 3 bases from V and 8 bases from J, with 10 bases in between. CDR1 and CDR2 from the germline V gene are SEHNR and FQNEAQ (reference sequence). The CDR3 sequence is 13 residues long. DNA of the CDR3: TGTGCCAGCAGCTTGGGGACGATAGAAAAACTGTTTTTT. Translated: CASSLGTIEKLFF.

Concerning this clone: A far larger clone is only one base removed, so a read error is likely. The CDR3 DNA is TGTGCCAGCAGAGGGGGCAACAATCAGCCCCAGCATTTT. Translating it yields CASRGGNNQPQHF. The chain couples TRBV2 to TRBJ1-5, with 7 bases identical to TRBD1. Unmatched junction bases numbered 2, after V lost 6 bases and J lost 3 bases. The CDR3 spans 13 residues. Germline V gene sequence: CDR1 SNHLY, CDR2 FYNNEI.

This chain links TRBV29-1 with TRBJ1-2; D might be TRBD1 (6 bases). The CDR3 runs 11 residues. Deletions cut 5 bases from V and 7 bases from J, with 11 bases between. Germline V gives CDR1 SQVTM, CDR2 ANQGSEA. As DNA, the CDR3 is TGCAGCGTTAACAGGGATGTTGGCTACACCTTC. It translates to CSVNRDVGYTF. Based on the CDR3 plus reference TRBV29-1 and TRBJ1-2, the full variable domain is SAVISQKPSRDICQRGTSLTIQCQVDSQVTMMFWYRQQPGQSLTLIATANQGSEATYESGFVIDKFPISRPNLTFSTLTVSNMSPEDSSIYLCSVNRDVGYTFGSGTRLTVV.

In DNA form, the CDR3 reads TGTGCCAGCAGCCCAGGGGGTATGTGGGAGCAGTACTTC. It specifies CASSPGGMWEQYF. The chain links TRBV7-2 to TRBJ2-7; 7 positions agree with TRBD1. This CDR3 comprises 13 residues. Germline values: CDR1 SGHTA, CDR2 FQGNSA. Trimming at V came to 5 bases and at J to 7 bases, leaving 8 bases not matched to a gene.

This rearrangement joins TRBV11-2 to TRBJ2-7; D gene unclear. Trimming stripped 6 bases from V and 6 bases from J, with 18 bases between. The germline CDR1 and CDR2 sequences are SGHAT and FQNNGV. This CDR3 region has 14 residues. The CDR3 nucleotides are TGTGCCAGCAGACCCGCATCGACTGCCTCCGAGCAGTACTTC. Translating it yields CASRPASTASEQYF.

On this clone: With a far larger clone one base away, a read error is the likely cause. In nucleotides, the CDR3 is TGTGTCTGGAGTGTACTGGGCGGGACTAATGAAAAACTGTTTTTT. Amino acid sequence: CVWSVLGGTNEKLFF. This rearrangement joins TRBV30 to TRBJ1-4; D is undetermined. The CDR3 extends over 15 amino acids. CDR1 and CDR2 (germline): GTSNPN, SVGIG (reference sequence).

In its sample, this clone was seen a few times. This chain links TRBV9 with TRBJ2-7; TRBD2 aligns across 7 bases. With 0 bases clipped from V and 4 bases from J, the junction kept 10 bases outside the gene matches. This CDR3 has 16 amino acids. Germline loops: CDR1 SGDLS, CDR2 YYNGEE. CDR3 coding DNA: TGTGCCAGCAGCGTAGATAGGATAGCGGGCCCGTACGAGCAGTACTTC. As protein: CASSVDRIAGPYEQYF.

This clone was seen a few times. It is likely a read error: a sequence one base away is far more abundant. The missing conserved phenylalanine or tryptophan at the end of this CDR3 makes a read error likely. This chain joins TRBV30 and TRBJ2-3; D gene unclear. V was clipped by 1 base and J by 3 bases, with 5 bases between them. CDR1 and CDR2 from the germline V gene are GTSNPN and SVGIG (reference sequence). The CDR3 extends over 12 amino acids. CDR3 coding DNA: TGTGCCTGGAGTGCCACGACAGATACGCAGTATCTT. As protein: CAWSATTDTQYL.

This sequence joins TRBV28 and TRBJ2-3; no clear D gene. Per germline, CDR1 MDHEN and CDR2 SYDVKM. The CDR3 spans 13 residues. Between the trimmed V and J ends, which lost 0 bases and 6 bases, there was a span of 7 bases. This CDR3 reads CASSLWAGDTQYF. The CDR3, as DNA: TGTGCCAGCAGTTTATGGGCCGGGGATACGCAGTATTTT. The whole variable domain, filled in from reference TRBV28 and TRBJ2-3, reads DVKVTQSSRYLVKRTGEKVFLECVQDMDHENMFWYRQDPGLGLRLIYFSYDVKMKEKGDIPEGYSVSREKKERFSLILESASTNQTSMYLCASSLWAGDTQYFGPGTRLTVL.

The V gene is TRBV25-1, the J gene TRBJ2-5; 8 bases map to TRBD2. V shed 4 bases and J 4 bases; nucleotides not matched to a gene: 5. Germline CDR1 is MGHDK and CDR2 is SYGVNS. This CDR3 contains 14 residues. The CDR3: CASSGELAGETQYF. DNA of the CDR3: TGTGCCAGCAGTGGCGAGCTAGCGGGAGAGACCCAGTACTTC.

Note on this clone: This could be a read error, since a much larger clone is one nucleotide away. The J gene is TRBJ1-2, the V gene TRBV30; D is possibly TRBD1 (6 bases). The CDR3 is made up of 13 amino acids. Germline V gene sequence: CDR1 GTSNPN, CDR2 SVGIG (reference sequence). Trimming removed 2 bases from V and 4 bases from J, with 11 bases in between. Here the CDR3 DNA reads TGTGCCTGGAGTCGGACAGAGAGCTATGGCTACACCTTC. This encodes CAWSRTESYGYTF. The full variable domain, completed using reference TRBV30 and TRBJ1-2, is SQTIHQWPATLVQPVGSPLSLECTVEGTSNPNLYWYRQAAGRGLQLLFYSVGIGQISSEVPQNLSASRPQDRQFILSSKKLLLSDSGFYLCAWSRTESYGYTFGSGTRLTVV.

CDR3: CASSPRRGEAFF. The CDR3 region has the DNA TGTGCCAGCTCACCACGGAGAGGTGAAGCTTTCTTT. The chain is built from TRBV18 and TRBJ1-1; D gene uncertain. Trimming shortened V by 1 base and J by 7 bases, and 7 bases separated the two germline ends. Looked up from germline, CDR1 is KGHSH and CDR2 is LQKENI. This CDR3 is built from 12 residues.

The chain recombines TRBV7-3 with TRBJ2-1, with a weak D call TRBD2 (7 bases). CDR3 size: 13 residues. Germline V lookup: CDR1 SGHTA, CDR2 FQGTGA. Trimming removed 1 base from V and 8 bases from J, with 9 bases in between. The CDR3 sequence is CASSLRGGYEQFF. The DNA for the CDR3 is TGTGCCAGCAGCTTAAGGGGGGGCTATGAGCAGTTCTTC.

This chain uses TRBV7-9 with TRBJ2-5; D could derive from TRBD1 or TRBD2 (6 bases each). Germline V gives CDR1 SEHNR, CDR2 FQNEAQ (reference sequence). The CDR3 covers 14 residues. The V gene lost 4 bases and the J gene lost 5 bases, with 14 bases spanning the gap. This chain's CDR3 is CASSSTGSGETQYF. DNA of the CDR3: TGTGCCAGCAGCTCGACAGGCAGCGGGGAGACCCAGTACTTC.

This clone has at least ten counts. The chain carries TRBV6-6 and TRBJ2-6; D may correspond to TRBD1 or TRBD2 (5 bases each). Per the germline V gene, CDR1 is MNHNY and CDR2 is SVGAGI (reference sequence). With 8 bases removed from V and 6 bases from J, the gap between germline ends came to 14 bases. This CDR3 region has 14 residues. The CDR3 coding sequence is TGTGCCAGCCTAGGGACCCGAGAGGCCAACGTCCTGACTTTC. As protein: CASLGTREANVLTF.

The chain recombines TRBV30 with TRBJ1-3; D is ambiguous. The CDR3 has 12 amino acids. Germline CDR1 is GTSNPN and CDR2 is SVGIG (reference sequence). V was pared by 5 bases and J by 0 bases, with 5 bases between. The CDR3 DNA follows: TGTGCCTGGGGCAGCTCTGGAAACACCATATATTTT. This sequence encodes CAWGSSGNTIYF.

CDR3 DNA sequence: TGTGCCAGCAGTGAAGGGGCCCATCAGCCCCAGCATTTT. Translating it yields CASSEGAHQPQHF. The gene calls are TRBV6-1 and TRBJ1-5; the D is unclear. The CDR3 consists of 13 residues. V was cut by 1 base and J by 5 bases, with 6 bases left in between. Germline CDR1 reads MNHNS; CDR2 reads SASEGT.

A note on this clone: With only one base between it and a far larger clone, this is likely a read error. The J gene is TRBJ1-3, the V gene TRBV30; perhaps TRBD1 as D (5 bases). Germline lookup yields CDR1 GTSNPN and CDR2 SVGIG (reference sequence). The CDR3 covers 17 residues. V was pared by 0 bases and J by 0 bases, with 15 bases between. This chain's CDR3 is CAWSVRGRHISGNTIYF. As DNA, the CDR3 is TGTGCCTGGAGTGTTAGGGGTCGGCATATCTCTGGAAACACCATATATTTT.

V and J are TRBV5-4 and TRBJ2-2; D may be TRBD2 (7 bases). The CDR3 length is 16 residues. Between the trimmed V and J ends, which lost 6 bases and 1 base, there was a span of 16 bases. CDR1 is SGHNT, CDR2 YYREEE, per germline (reference sequence). CDR3 amino acids: CASTRGAGVNTGELFF. The CDR3 bases are TGTGCCAGCACCCGGGGGGCGGGAGTGAACACCGGGGAGCTGTTTTTT.